This passage covers 24 T cell receptor beta chains from one sample sequenced in a study of blood T cell repertoires in COVID-19. Profiled with immunoSEQ multiplex PCR; TCRdb holds only in-frame clones, not every one. The sample contains roughly 39,000 clones, approximately 86% of which appear only once. Sequencing input: peripheral blood. These receptors all stem from a woman of 80 years or more with active COVID-19.

This CDR3 reads CASSPWDRQETQYF. CDR3 nucleotides: TGTGCCAGCAGTCCCTGGGACAGACAAGAGACCCAGTACTTC. The chain uses TRBV27 and TRBJ2-5; TRBD1 matches at 7 bases. The CDR3 is 14 residues long. Germline CDR1 MNHEY, CDR2 SMNVEV (reference sequence). J gave up 2 bases and V 5 bases, and 5 bases lay outside the gene matches.

This clone has a handful of counts. CDR3 coding DNA: TGTGCCAGCAGTTTACTACAGGGTCGGGATGGCTACACCTTC. As protein: CASSLLQGRDGYTF. The rearrangement uses TRBV28 and TRBJ1-2; TRBD1 is a possible D gene (6 bases). This CDR3 has 14 residues. The germline CDR1 and CDR2 sequences are MDHEN and SYDVKM. V shed 2 bases and J shed 6 bases, with 13 bases lying between them.

This clone has a handful of counts. The rearrangement links TRBV6-1 to TRBJ2-2; possibly TRBD1 for D (6 bases). The CDR3 loop spans 14 amino acids. V was clipped by 1 base and J by 3 bases, with 6 bases between them. Germline values: CDR1 MNHNS, CDR2 SASEGT. CDR3 nucleotides: TGTGCCAGCAGTGAAGGGACAGACACCGGGGAGCTGTTTTTT. Its translation is CASSEGTDTGELFF.

The gene calls are TRBV7-3 and TRBJ1-1; D unresolved. CDR1 and CDR2 (germline): SGHTA, FQGTGA. The CDR3 sequence is 13 residues long. The V gene lost 4 bases and the J gene lost 8 bases, with 14 bases spanning the gap. The CDR3 nucleotides are TGTGCCAGCAGCTCAAGTGTCGAGGCCGAAGCTTTCTTT. This encodes CASSSSVEAEAFF.

The chain is built from TRBV6-5 and TRBJ2-7; 10 bases are a match to TRBD1. The V and J ends lost 2 bases and 6 bases, in that order; junction bases with no gene match: 7. Germline V gene data show CDR1 as MNHEY and CDR2 as SVGAGI. The CDR3 contains 15 residues. This CDR3 is CASSYPGQGTLEQYF. The CDR3 nucleotides are TGTGCCAGCAGTTACCCGGGACAGGGGACCCTCGAGCAGTACTTC.

The V gene is TRBV3-1 (or the pseudogene TRBV3-2), the J gene TRBJ1-1; D might be TRBD1 (6 bases). The V gene lost 5 bases and the J gene lost 7 bases, with 17 bases spanning the gap. CDR1 is LGHDT, CDR2 YNNKEL, per germline (reference sequence). The CDR3 length is 14 residues. In DNA, the CDR3 is TGTGCCAGCAGCGATATACAGGGAGGGTTTGAAGCTTTCTTT. Amino acid sequence: CASSDIQGGFEAFF.

On this clone: The sample has other DNA sequences that encode this CDR3 too. The V and J genes are TRBV5-6 and TRBJ1-1; the match to TRBD1 covers 9 bases. The CDR3 covers 18 residues. Unmatched junction bases numbered 13, after V lost 4 bases and J lost 0 bases. Germline assignment: CDR1 SGHDT and CDR2 YYEEEE. CDR3 protein: CASSRDRDFFRMNTEAFF. CDR3 in DNA: TGTGCCAGCAGCCGGGACAGGGATTTTTTCAGAATGAACACTGAAGCTTTCTTT.

The chain links TRBV30 to TRBJ1-6; a possible D gene is TRBD1 (5 bases). From germline, CDR1 is GTSNPN and CDR2 SVGIG (reference sequence). The CDR3 is made up of 17 amino acids. Trimming removed 0 bases from V and 3 bases from J, with 15 bases in between. The CDR3 region is CAWSVTRVSVYNSPLHF. The DNA of the CDR3 is TGTGCCTGGAGTGTAACCAGGGTCTCGGTCTATAATTCACCCCTCCACTTT. The complete variable domain, with remaining parts taken from reference TRBV30 and TRBJ1-6, reads SQTIHQWPATLVQPVGSPLSLECTVEGTSNPNLYWYRQAAGRGLQLLFYSVGIGQISSEVPQNLSASRPQDRQFILSSKKLLLSDSGFYLCAWSVTRVSVYNSPLHFGNGTRLTVT.

The genes are TRBV7-2 and TRBJ2-1, with 10 bases matching TRBD2. The CDR3 is 15 residues long. CDR1 is SGHTA and CDR2 is FQGNSA in the germline V gene. With 3 bases clipped from V and 5 bases from J, the junction kept 4 bases outside the gene matches. DNA for the CDR3: TGTGCCAGCAGCTTGGATAGCGGGGGGCACAATGAGCAGTTCTTC. This encodes CASSLDSGGHNEQFF. Variable domain in full (rest from reference TRBV7-2 and TRBJ2-1): GAGVSQSPSNKVTEKGKDVELRCDPISGHTALYWYRQSLGQGLEFLIYFQGNSAPDKSGLPSDRFSAERTGGSVSTLTIQRTQQEDSAVYLCASSLDSGGHNEQFFGPGTRLTVL.

The chain is built from TRBV19 and TRBJ2-1; 8 bases agree with TRBD1. The junction had 6 bases not matched to a gene; V was cut back by 5 bases and J by 12 bases. The length of the CDR3 is 12 residues. In germline, CDR1 is LNHDA, CDR2 SQIVND (reference sequence). DNA of the CDR3: TGTGCCAGTAGTTTACCCGGGACAGGGCAGTTCTTC. This encodes CASSLPGTGQFF.

The CDR3 coding sequence is TGTGCCAGCAGGCGAGGAGACAATCAGCCCCAGCATTTT. Protein sequence: CASRRGDNQPQHF. The V call is TRBV25-1, the J call TRBJ1-5; no clear D gene. V was pared by 6 bases and J by 3 bases, with 9 bases between. There are 13 residues in the CDR3. CDR1 MGHDK and CDR2 SYGVNS come from the germline V gene.

The chain has TRBV7-8 and TRBJ2-1, with TRBD1 matching over 7 bases. The V segment lost 3 bases and the J segment 9 bases; nucleotides outside the gene matches: 5. Germline loops: CDR1 SGHVS, CDR2 FQNEAQ. The CDR3 sequence is 13 residues long. The CDR3 spells CASSFATGSEQFF. The CDR3 bases are TGTGCCAGCAGCTTTGCGACAGGGAGTGAGCAGTTCTTC.

The chain employs TRBV5-5 and TRBJ2-5; 8 bases map to TRBD2. J was trimmed by 4 bases and V by 3 bases; bases with no gene match: 11. The CDR3 spans 16 residues. Germline assignment: CDR1 SGHKS and CDR2 YYEKEE (reference sequence). The CDR3 nucleotides are TGTGCCAGCAGCTCCGTAGCGGGACCTAAAGGAGAGACCCAGTACTTC. The encoded protein is CASSSVAGPKGETQYF. Full variable domain (missing parts from reference TRBV5-5 and TRBJ2-5): DAGVTQSPTHLIKTRGQQVTLRCSPISGHKSVSWYQQVLGQGPQFIFQYYEKEERGRGNFPDRFSARQFPNYSSELNVNALLLGDSALYLCASSSVAGPKGETQYFGPGTRLLVL.

V is TRBV3-1 (or the pseudogene TRBV3-2) and J is TRBJ1-2, with D possibly TRBD1 on 6 matching bases. V was cut by 2 bases and J by 5 bases, with 21 bases left in between. Germline-derived CDR1 and CDR2 are LGHDT and YNNKEL (reference sequence). The CDR3 totals 17 residues. The CDR3 protein is CASSQRSGVWTFYGYTF. The CDR3 nucleotides read TGTGCCAGCAGCCAAAGATCAGGGGTATGGACTTTTTATGGCTACACCTTC.

This clone was picked up one time. The chain couples TRBV27 to TRBJ2-2, with D uncertain. From germline, CDR1 is MNHEY and CDR2 SMNVEV (reference sequence). The V end lost 8 bases, the J end lost 8 bases, and 15 bases lay between the germline ends. The CDR3 has 13 residues. CDR3 nucleotide sequence: TGTGCCAGCCGGAAGTCCGCTAGAGGGGAGCTGTTTTTT. Encoded protein: CASRKSARGELFF.

The chain uses TRBV4-3 and TRBJ2-7; a possible D gene is TRBD2 (7 bases). With 0 bases removed from V and 3 bases from J, the gap between germline ends came to 18 bases. Germline V lookup: CDR1 LGHNA, CDR2 YSLEER. CDR3 size: 17 residues. The CDR3 DNA follows: TGCGCCAGCAGCCAAGATTGGGGGGGGACACTTCGCTACGAGCAGTACTTC. Translation gives CASSQDWGGTLRYEQYF.

This clone was seen a handful of times. The V call is TRBV6-2 or TRBV6-3, the J call TRBJ1-5; D unclear. CDR1 and CDR2 (germline): MNHEY, SVGEGT. Trimming left V 6 bases short and J 2 bases short, with 14 bases between. This CDR3 comprises 15 residues. The chain's CDR3 is CASSPLQVGNQPQHF. The CDR3 coding sequence is TGTGCCAGCAGCCCTCTCCAGGTGGGCAATCAGCCCCAGCATTTT.

This clone was detected once. The V and J genes are TRBV7-2 and TRBJ2-1, with TRBD1 matching over 8 bases. This CDR3 contains 16 residues. Losses at the gene ends were 1 base for V and 3 bases for J; bases not matched to a gene: 5. Looked up from germline, CDR1 is SGHTA and CDR2 is FQGNSA. In nucleotides, the CDR3 is TGTGCCAGCAGCTTAGATTGGACAGGGCTCTACAATGAGCAGTTCTTC. Protein: CASSLDWTGLYNEQFF. Together with reference TRBV7-2 and TRBJ2-1, the CDR3 gives the full variable domain: GAGVSQSPSNKVTEKGKDVELRCDPISGHTALYWYRQSLGQGLEFLIYFQGNSAPDKSGLPSDRFSAERTGGSVSTLTIQRTQQEDSAVYLCASSLDWTGLYNEQFFGPGTRLTVL.

The V and J genes are TRBV5-5 and TRBJ2-7, with 10 bases matching TRBD1. Trimming removed 4 bases from V and 4 bases from J; junction bases left unmatched: 11. The germline CDR1 and CDR2 sequences are SGHKS and YYEKEE (reference sequence). The CDR3 consists of 16 residues. CDR3 DNA sequence: TGTGCCAGCAGCGCAAGAGGGACAGGGGCTCGTTACGAGCAGTACTTC. It specifies CASSARGTGARYEQYF. The variable domain in full, completed from reference TRBV5-5 and TRBJ2-7, reads DAGVTQSPTHLIKTRGQQVTLRCSPISGHKSVSWYQQVLGQGPQFIFQYYEKEERGRGNFPDRFSARQFPNYSSELNVNALLLGDSALYLCASSARGTGARYEQYFGPGTRLTVT.

J is TRBJ2-6 and V is TRBV5-1; D uncertain. The germline gives CDR1 SGHRS, CDR2 YFSETQ. This CDR3 spans 15 amino acids. Between the trimmed V and J ends, which lost 4 bases and 2 bases, there was a span of 10 bases. CDR3 coding DNA: TGCGCCAGCAGCCGAACTTCCCCTGGGGCCAACGTCCTGACTTTC. It specifies CASSRTSPGANVLTF.

This chain uses TRBV5-1 with TRBJ1-2; 7 bases map to TRBD1. This CDR3 is 17 amino acids long. Germline CDR1 and CDR2: SGHRS and YFSETQ. V shed 2 bases, J shed 6 bases, and the junction held 16 bases outside the gene matches. DNA for the CDR3: TGCGCCAGCAGCTTAGGGATTATGATTGGAGGGGGCGATGGCTACACCTTC. This codes for CASSLGIMIGGGDGYTF.

The V and J genes are TRBV2 and TRBJ1-2; perhaps TRBD1 as D (5 bases). The CDR3 covers 13 residues. The germline gives CDR1 SNHLY, CDR2 FYNNEI. Trimming took 2 bases from V and 6 from J, leaving 10 bases between them. CDR3 in DNA: TGTGCCAGCAGTGAAACAGGAAAGAATGGCTACACCTTC. Translating gives CASSETGKNGYTF.

The V call is TRBV11-2, the J call TRBJ2-3; weak D call: TRBD2 (6 bases). Germline V lookup: CDR1 SGHAT, CDR2 FQNNGV. Trimming removed 3 bases at V and 0 bases at J, with 10 bases between. The CDR3 is 15 residues long. Here the CDR3 DNA reads TGTGCCAGCAGCTTCCGTAGCGGAAGCACAGATACGCAGTATTTT. Translating it yields CASSFRSGSTDTQYF.

This sequence joins TRBV5-1 and TRBJ1-4; D not certain. Germline V CDR1 and CDR2: SGHRS, YFSETQ. CDR3 size: 14 residues. V lost 2 bases and J 0 bases, leaving 5 bases between the germline ends. The chain's CDR3 is CASSLQATNEKLFF. CDR3 DNA sequence: TGCGCCAGCAGCTTACAAGCAACTAATGAAAAACTGTTTTTT.